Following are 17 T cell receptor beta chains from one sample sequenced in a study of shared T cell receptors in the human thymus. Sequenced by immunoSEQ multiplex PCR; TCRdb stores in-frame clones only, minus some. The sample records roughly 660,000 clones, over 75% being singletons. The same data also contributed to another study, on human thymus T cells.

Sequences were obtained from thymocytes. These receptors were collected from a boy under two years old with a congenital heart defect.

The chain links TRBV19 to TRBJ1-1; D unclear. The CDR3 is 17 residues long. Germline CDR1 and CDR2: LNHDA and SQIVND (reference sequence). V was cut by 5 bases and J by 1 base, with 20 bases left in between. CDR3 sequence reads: CASSPRFDLHSNTEAFF. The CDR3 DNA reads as TGTGCCAGTAGTCCCCGGTTCGACTTGCACTCGAACACTGAAGCTTTCTTT.

The CDR3 reads CASNVGTSGGNNEQFF. The CDR3 coding sequence is TGTGCCAGCAATGTGGGGACTAGCGGGGGGAACAATGAGCAGTTCTTC. The rearrangement uses TRBV7-6 and TRBJ2-1; the match to TRBD2 covers 15 bases. CDR3 length: 16 amino acids. Germline V gives CDR1 SGHVS, CDR2 FNYEAQ. Unmatched junction bases numbered 6, after V lost 7 bases and J lost 5 bases.

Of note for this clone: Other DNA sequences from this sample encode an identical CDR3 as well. CDR3 bases: TGTGCCTGGAGCCTACGGGGGAGTGGTGAGCAGTTCTTC. Protein: CAWSLRGSGEQFF. The chain combines TRBV30 with TRBJ2-1, with D tentatively TRBD2 (6 bases). CDR3 length: 13 residues. The V gene's germline CDR1 is GTSNPN and CDR2 SVGIG (reference sequence). The V end was cut by 3 bases, the J end by 9 bases, with 15 bases between.

DNA of the CDR3: TGCGCCAGCAGCCAAGAACCCTGGACTAGCGGTAGTGATACGCAGTATTTT. Translation: CASSQEPWTSGSDTQYF. The chain uses TRBV4-3 and TRBJ2-3, with 10 bases lining up with TRBD2. This CDR3 comprises 17 residues. The ends lost 0 bases at V and 6 bases at J; junction bases unmatched: 9. Germline CDR1 LGHNA, CDR2 YSLEER.

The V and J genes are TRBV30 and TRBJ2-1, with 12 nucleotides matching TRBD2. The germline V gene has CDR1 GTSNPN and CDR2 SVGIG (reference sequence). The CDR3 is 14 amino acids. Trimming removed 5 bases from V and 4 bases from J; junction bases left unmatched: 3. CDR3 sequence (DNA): TGTGCCTGGTACCTAGCGGGAGGGTACAATGAGCAGTTCTTC. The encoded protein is CAWYLAGGYNEQFF.

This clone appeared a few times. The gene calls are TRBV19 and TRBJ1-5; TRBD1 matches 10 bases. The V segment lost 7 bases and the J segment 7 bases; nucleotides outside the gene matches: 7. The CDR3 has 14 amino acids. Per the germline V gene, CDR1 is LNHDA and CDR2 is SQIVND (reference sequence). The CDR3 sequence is CASMGQGRGQPQHF. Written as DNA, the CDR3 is TGTGCCAGTATGGGACAGGGGCGAGGCCAGCCCCAGCATTTT. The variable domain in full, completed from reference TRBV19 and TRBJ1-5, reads DGGITQSPKYLFRKEGQNVTLSCEQNLNHDAMYWYRQDPGQGLRLIYYSQIVNDFQKGDIAEGYSVSREKKESFPLTVTSAQKNPTAFYLCASMGQGRGQPQHFGDGTRLSIL.

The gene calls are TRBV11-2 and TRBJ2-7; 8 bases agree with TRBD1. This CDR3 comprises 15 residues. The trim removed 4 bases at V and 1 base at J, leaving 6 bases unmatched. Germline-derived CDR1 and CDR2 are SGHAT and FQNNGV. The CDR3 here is CASSSGTGLSYEQYF. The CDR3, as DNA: TGTGCCAGCAGCTCCGGGACAGGACTTTCCTACGAGCAGTACTTC.

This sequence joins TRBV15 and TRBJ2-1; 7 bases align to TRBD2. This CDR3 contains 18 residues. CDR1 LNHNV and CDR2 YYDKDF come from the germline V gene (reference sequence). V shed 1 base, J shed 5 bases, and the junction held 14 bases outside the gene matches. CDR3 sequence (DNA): TGTGCCACCAGCAGAGGGGTTTTTATAGCGGGCGCGAACAATGAGCAGTTCTTC. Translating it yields CATSRGVFIAGANNEQFF.

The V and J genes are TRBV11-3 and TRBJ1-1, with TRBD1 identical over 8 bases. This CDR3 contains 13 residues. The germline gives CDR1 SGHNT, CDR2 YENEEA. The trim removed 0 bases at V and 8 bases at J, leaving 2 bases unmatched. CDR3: CASSLEQGAEAFF. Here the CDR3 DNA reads TGTGCCAGCAGCTTAGAGCAGGGGGCAGAAGCTTTCTTT.

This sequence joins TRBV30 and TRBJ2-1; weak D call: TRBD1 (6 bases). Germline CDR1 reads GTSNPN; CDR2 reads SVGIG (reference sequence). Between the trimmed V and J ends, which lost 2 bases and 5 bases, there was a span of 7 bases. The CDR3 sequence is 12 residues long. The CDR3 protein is CAWSRQDNEQFF. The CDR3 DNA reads TGTGCCTGGAGTAGACAGGACAATGAGCAGTTCTTC.

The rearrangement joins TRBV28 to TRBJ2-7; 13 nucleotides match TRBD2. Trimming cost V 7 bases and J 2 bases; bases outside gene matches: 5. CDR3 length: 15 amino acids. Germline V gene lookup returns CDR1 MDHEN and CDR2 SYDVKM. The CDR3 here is CASTRTSGGTYEQYF. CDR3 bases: TGTGCCAGCACTCGGACTAGCGGGGGCACCTACGAGCAGTACTTC.

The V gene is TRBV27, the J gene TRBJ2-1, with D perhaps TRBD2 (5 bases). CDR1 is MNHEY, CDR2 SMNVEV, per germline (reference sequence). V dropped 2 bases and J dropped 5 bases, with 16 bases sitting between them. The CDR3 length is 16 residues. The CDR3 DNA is TGTGCCAGCAGTTTACGGGGTCCTCCAATCCACAATGAGCAGTTCTTC. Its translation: CASSLRGPPIHNEQFF.

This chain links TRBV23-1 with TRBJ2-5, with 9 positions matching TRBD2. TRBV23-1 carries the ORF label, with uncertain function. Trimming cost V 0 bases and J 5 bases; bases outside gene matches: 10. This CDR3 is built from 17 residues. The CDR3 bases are TGCGCCAGCAGTCAATCTACCGTTAGCGGGAGAGGGGAGACCCAGTACTTC. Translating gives CASSQSTVSGRGETQYF.

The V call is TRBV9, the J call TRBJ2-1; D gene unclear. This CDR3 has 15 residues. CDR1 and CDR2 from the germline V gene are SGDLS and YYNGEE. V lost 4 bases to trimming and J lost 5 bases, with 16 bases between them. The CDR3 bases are TGTGCCAGCAGCTCCCGTGGTAGCTCAGACAATGAGCAGTTCTTC. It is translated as CASSSRGSSDNEQFF.

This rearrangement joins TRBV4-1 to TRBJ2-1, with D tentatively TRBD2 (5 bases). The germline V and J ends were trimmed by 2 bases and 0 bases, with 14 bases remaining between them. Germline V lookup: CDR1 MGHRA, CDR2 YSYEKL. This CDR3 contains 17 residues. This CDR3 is CASSQTLAWSSYNEQFF. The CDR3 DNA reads TGCGCCAGCAGCCAAACATTAGCGTGGAGCTCCTACAATGAGCAGTTCTTC.

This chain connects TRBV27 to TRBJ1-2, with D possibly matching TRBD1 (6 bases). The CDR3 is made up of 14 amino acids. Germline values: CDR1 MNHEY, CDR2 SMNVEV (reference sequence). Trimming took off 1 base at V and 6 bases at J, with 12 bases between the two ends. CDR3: CASSLLGAGDGYTF. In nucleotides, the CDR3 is TGTGCCAGCAGTTTATTAGGGGCAGGGGATGGCTACACCTTC.

The DNA for the CDR3 is TGTGCCAGCAGTGGACAGGGGATCCTCTCTGGAAACACCATATATTTT. It specifies CASSGQGILSGNTIYF. The chain combines TRBV6-1 with TRBJ1-3; TRBD1 matches at 8 bases. J lost 0 bases, V lost 4 bases, and 5 bases had no gene match. This CDR3 is 16 amino acids long. Germline V lookup: CDR1 MNHNS, CDR2 SASEGT.